This T cell receptor beta chain was retrieved from a study of cytomegalovirus exposure and HLA in healthy donors. Whole-study findings and limits: Roughly even sequencing depth across donors was the assumption behind the presence/absence analyses. Donors belonging to an Asian-associated ancestry cluster reportedly showed fewer N-insertions in productive TCRs than the roughly 670-donor mean, according to what a later analysis found. It has been reported that TCR beta sequences accurately predicted the HLA-A and HLA-B alleles of most subjects.

About this clone: Antigen specificity is unknown.

Primers: 60 Vbeta forward and 13 Jbeta reverse. Under the authors' procedure: Approximately 12 million of tens of millions of unique TCR beta chains were shared, per a later count. Clones were sequenced by immunoSEQ multiplex PCR, and TCRdb holds only the in-frame ones, with some missing. V, J and clone size were drawn from that table, and D and trimming were deduced from the DNA. The table has about 120,000 clones, under 90% seen once. This TCR was sampled from a female donor in good health and CMV-seropositive. Sample: PBMCs.

The CDR3 region has the DNA TGTGCCAGCAGCCCGGGACAGGGCAAGGCAACTAATGAAAAACTGTTTTTT. This gives the protein CASSPGQGKATNEKLFF. The J gene is TRBJ1-4, the V gene TRBV7-2, with 9 bases lining up with TRBD1. The germline V gene encodes CDR1 SGHTA and CDR2 FQGNSA. This CDR3 contains 17 residues. V lost 5 bases, J lost 0 bases, and 7 bases stayed unmatched.